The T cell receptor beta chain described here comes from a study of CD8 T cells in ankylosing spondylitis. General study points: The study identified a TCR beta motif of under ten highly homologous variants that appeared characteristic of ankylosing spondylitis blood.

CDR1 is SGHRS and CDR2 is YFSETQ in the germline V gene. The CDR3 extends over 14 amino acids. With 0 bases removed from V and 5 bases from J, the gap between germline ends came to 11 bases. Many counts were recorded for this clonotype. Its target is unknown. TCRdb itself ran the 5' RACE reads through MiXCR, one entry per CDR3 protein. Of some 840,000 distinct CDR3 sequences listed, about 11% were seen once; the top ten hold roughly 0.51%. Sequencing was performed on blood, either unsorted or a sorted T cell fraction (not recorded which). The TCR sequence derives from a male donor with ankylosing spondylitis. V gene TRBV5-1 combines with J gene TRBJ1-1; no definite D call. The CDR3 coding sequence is TGCGCCAGCAGCTTGGAAGTAGGGAGGACTGAAGCTTTCTTT. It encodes CASSLEVGRTEAFF.